This TCR beta chain is from a study of blood T cell repertoires in COVID-19. Study summary: Acute and convalescent COVID-19 samples came from the United States, Italy and Spain. PBMCs, B-cell-depleted T cells, or T cells were the source of the cDNA or gDNA that made up the material.

In the original analysis: It was from reference gene primer amplification that nucleated cell counts were estimated. Method: immunoSEQ multiplex PCR; TCRdb's copy keeps in-frame clones and lacks some. The V and J calls and clone size come from that table; D and trimming were worked out from the DNA. The sample has 95,000 to 150,000 clones, 88% seen once. There are 16 residues in the CDR3. The germline gives CDR1 MGHDK, CDR2 SYGVNS. V shed 1 base and J shed 4 bases, with 17 bases lying between them. The sequence was collected from a human donor in a cohort sampled during active COVID-19. The V call is TRBV25-1, the J call TRBJ2-7; D might be TRBD1 (5 bases). Material for sequencing was peripheral blood. CDR3 coding DNA: TGTGCCAGCAGTGAATCGCGAGGACAAACAACTTACGAGCAGTACTTC. It encodes CASSESRGQTTYEQYF.